Detailed here is one T cell receptor (beta chain). Its cognate antigen is unknown. As defined, naive CD8 cells were CD45RO-negative and positively selected for CCR7, with terminally differentiated effector memory CD45RA+ cells excluded. Original handling: Sequence data from immunoSEQ were junction-only and lacked quality scores; consequently, filtering differed. Only in-frame clones appear in the TCRdb table, and some are missing; sequencing was by immunoSEQ multiplex PCR. V and J calls and clone size are as listed in that table; D and trimming were resolved from the DNA. The sample has under 600,000 clones, nearly 98% seen once. The entry originates in a study of shared clonotypes between healthy human individuals. The CDR3 is made up of 12 amino acids. V was shortened by 5 bases and J by 8 bases, with 12 bases between the two germline ends. Per germline, CDR1 PRHDT and CDR2 FYEKMQ (reference sequence).

Study-level findings and limits: Sorted-subset sequencing, rarefaction showed, was incomplete despite large depth. With few donors, the genetic and exposure-history diversity represented was limited. Relative to memory subsets, naive subsets generally showed larger estimated richness.

The source material was naive CD8+ T cells sorted from blood. The chain uses TRBV13 and TRBJ1-1; D call uncertain. This TCR came from a man aged 30 to 45 in good health. CDR3 nucleotide sequence: TGTGCCAGCAGCCGTCATGGGGAAGAAGCTTTCTTT. Its translation is CASSRHGEEAFF.